The 2 T cell receptor beta chains given below trace back to one sample, sequenced in a study of blood T cell repertoires in COVID-19. TCRdb's table, derived via immunoSEQ multiplex PCR, lists solely in-frame clones and lacks some. The repertoire holds over 400,000 clones, less than 90% seen once, with more than 7.5% in the top ten. The sequencing input was PBMCs or T cells enriched from blood (not recorded which). These receptors were taken from a woman aged 60 to 75 who had recovered from COVID-19.

The table lists this clone with a count of one. The chain employs TRBV5-1 and TRBJ1-3; D unclear. The V and J ends lost 4 bases and 2 bases respectively, with 10 bases between them. The germline V gene encodes CDR1 SGHRS and CDR2 YFSETQ. The CDR3 consists of 14 residues. The CDR3, as DNA: TGCGCCAGCAGCCGCGGGGAGGCTGGAAACACCATATATTTT. Residues: CASSRGEAGNTIYF.

The V and J genes are TRBV24-1 and TRBJ1-6; D perhaps matches TRBD1 (5 bases). CDR3 length equals 13 residues. Trimming cost V 9 bases and J 6 bases, with 11 bases left between them. Germline V gene lookup returns CDR1 KGHDR and CDR2 SFDVKD. CDR3: CATSPTANSPLHF. The CDR3, as DNA: TGTGCCACCTCTCCGACAGCTAATTCACCCCTCCACTTT.